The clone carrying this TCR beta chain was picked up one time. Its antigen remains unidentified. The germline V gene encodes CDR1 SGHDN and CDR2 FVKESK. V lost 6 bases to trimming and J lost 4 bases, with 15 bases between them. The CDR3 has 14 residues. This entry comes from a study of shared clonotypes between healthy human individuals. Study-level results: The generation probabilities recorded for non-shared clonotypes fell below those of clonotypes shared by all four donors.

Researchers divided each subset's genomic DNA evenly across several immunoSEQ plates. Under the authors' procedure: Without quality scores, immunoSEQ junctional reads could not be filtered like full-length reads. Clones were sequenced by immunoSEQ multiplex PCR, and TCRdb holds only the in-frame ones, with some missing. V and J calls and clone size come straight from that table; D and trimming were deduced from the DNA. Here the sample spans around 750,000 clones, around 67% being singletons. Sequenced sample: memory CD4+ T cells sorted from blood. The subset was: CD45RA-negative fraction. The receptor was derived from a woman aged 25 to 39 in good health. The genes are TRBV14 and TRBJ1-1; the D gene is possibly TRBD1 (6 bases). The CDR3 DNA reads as TGTGCCAGCAGGTACAGGGCGGAGGGCACTGAAGCTTTCTTT. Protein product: CASRYRAEGTEAFF. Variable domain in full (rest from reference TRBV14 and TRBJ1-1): EAGVTQFPSHSVIEKGQTVTLRCDPISGHDNLYWYRRVMGKEIKFLLHFVKESKQDESGMPNNRFLAERTGGTYSTLKVQPAELEDSGVYFCASRYRAEGTEAFFGQGTRLTVV.